The T cell receptor beta chain under discussion was sequenced for a study of neurological immune-mediated disorders. Every sequencing run generated over 190 million TCR-beta sequences from 15-18 subjects. MiXCR, applied by TCRdb to the 5' RACE reads, yields one record per CDR3 protein. The sample has roughly 61,000 distinct CDR3 sequences; less than 25% are singletons. Sample time point: technical triplicate 2. The unsorted libraries were made from 2 million PBMCs kept at -80 C. Points from the study as a whole: Across subjects, expanded clones had no CDR3 amino acid sequences in common, pointing to private repertoires in all groups. HTLV-1-associated myelopathy led in TCR clonal expansion, while multiple sclerosis ranked lowest, below healthy controls.

V lost 6 bases, J lost 3 bases, and 9 bases lay in between. The germline CDR1 and CDR2 sequences are SGHNT and YENEEA. The CDR3 runs 13 residues. This clonotype was seen repeatedly, ten times or more. Its antigen is not known. The sequencing input was PBMCs. The V call is TRBV11-3, the J call TRBJ2-1; D may be TRBD1 or TRBD2 (5 bases each). This receptor was obtained from a man aged 60-69 years with HTLV-1-associated myelopathy (HAM/TSP). Written as DNA, the CDR3 is TGTGCCAGCAGGGGACGGAACTACAATGAGCAGTTCTTC. It specifies CASRGRNYNEQFF.